The 10 T cell receptor beta chains below come from one sample, sequenced in a study of graft-versus-host responses after intestinal transplantation. Their recognized antigens are unknown. Clones were sequenced by immunoSEQ multiplex PCR, and TCRdb holds only the in-frame ones, with some missing. Among about 120,000 clones listed, approximately 95% were seen once. Sample: unstimulated CD8+ T cells sorted from spleen or lymph node cells, taken before intestinal transplant. These receptors all come from a human donor who received an intestinal transplant.

CDR3 sequence: CASSLHGGGAHEQFF. CDR3 nucleotides: TGTGCCAGCAGCTTGCATGGGGGAGGAGCCCATGAGCAGTTCTTC. This chain connects TRBV5-4 to TRBJ2-1; possible D gene TRBD2, 6 bases. Germline values: CDR1 SGHNT, CDR2 YYREEE (reference sequence). This CDR3 region has 15 residues. V was trimmed by 1 base and J by 8 bases, leaving 16 bases between them. Based on the CDR3 plus reference TRBV5-4 and TRBJ2-1, the full variable domain is ETGVTQSPTHLIKTRGQQVTLRCSSQSGHNTVSWYQQALGQGPQFIFQYYREEENGRGNFPPRFSGLQFPNYSSELNVNALELDDSALYLCASSLHGGGAHEQFFGPGTRLTVL.

The chain employs TRBV5-6 and TRBJ2-5; D is undetermined. Per the germline V gene, CDR1 is SGHDT and CDR2 is YYEEEE. Trimming took 5 bases from V and 3 from J, leaving 14 bases between them. The CDR3 is 14 residues long. The CDR3 loop is CASSPRWTEETQYF. The CDR3, as DNA: TGTGCCAGCAGTCCCCGTTGGACGGAAGAGACCCAGTACTTC.

V usage is TRBV5-1 and J usage is TRBJ2-1; D is ambiguous. V lost 5 bases and J 6 bases, leaving 9 bases between the germline ends. CDR1 SGHRS and CDR2 YFSETQ come from the germline V gene. The CDR3 sequence is 12 residues long. CDR3 sequence: CASRGNSNEQFF. The CDR3 DNA is TGCGCCAGCAGGGGGAATAGCAATGAGCAGTTCTTC.

This sequence joins TRBV28 and TRBJ2-3, with TRBD1 matching 7 bases. The CDR3 is 14 residues long. V was clipped by 2 bases and J by 8 bases; unmatched bases: 7. The germline CDR1 and CDR2 sequences are MDHEN and SYDVKM. The CDR3 DNA sequence: TGTGCCAGCAGTTTAATCAGAGGGGGCGGTACGCAGTATTTT. Its translation is CASSLIRGGGTQYF.

The chain employs TRBV15 and TRBJ2-1; TRBD2 aligns across 9 bases. The CDR3 length is 16 residues. With 0 bases clipped from V and 7 bases from J, the junction kept 7 bases outside the gene matches. In germline, CDR1 is LNHNV, CDR2 YYDKDF (reference sequence). The CDR3 region has the DNA TGTGCCACCAGCAGAGAACGGGCGCTAGCGGGAAATGAGCAGTTCTTC. Protein sequence: CATSRERALAGNEQFF.

A note on this clone: One end of the junction is discordant with germline, which a read error may explain. The same CDR3 can be traced to other DNA sequences in this sample. The genes are TRBV9 and TRBJ1-1; D gene ambiguous. Germline V gene lookup returns CDR1 SGDLS and CDR2 YYNGEE. CDR3 size: 13 residues. The CDR3 sequence is CASSVAGNTEAFF. CDR3 bases: TGTGCCAGCAGCGTAGCTGGGAACACTGAGGCTTTCTTT.

The V gene is TRBV28, the J gene TRBJ2-3; D might be TRBD2 (5 bases). V lost 2 bases, J lost 2 bases, and 17 bases lay in between. CDR1 and CDR2 (germline): MDHEN, SYDVKM. The CDR3 is 17 amino acids. Written as DNA, the CDR3 is TGTGCCAGCAGTTTACATGCAAGAGGGCCGTTCACAGATACGCAGTATTTT. Translated: CASSLHARGPFTDTQYF.

The gene calls are TRBV9 and TRBJ2-1; TRBD2 matches at 11 bases. The germline CDR1 and CDR2 sequences are SGDLS and YYNGEE. Trimming at V came to 1 base and at J to 0 bases, leaving 12 bases not matched to a gene. This CDR3 has 20 amino acids. The CDR3 nucleotides are TGTGCCAGCAGCGTAAATCGGGGACTAGCGGATTTTTCCTCCTACAATGAGCAGTTCTTC. Encoded protein: CASSVNRGLADFSSYNEQFF.

Points on this clone: At one end, the junction sequence differs from germline, possibly due to a read error. The V call is TRBV20-1, the J call TRBJ2-7; 7 nucleotides agree with TRBD1. Looked up from germline, CDR1 is DFQATT and CDR2 is SNEGSKA (reference sequence). This CDR3 region has 10 residues. The CDR3 DNA sequence: TGCAGTGCTAGAGGACAGGGACCGGTCTTC. Translated: CSARGQGPVF.

V is TRBV30 and J is TRBJ2-6; TRBD1 matches 8 bases. CDR1 and CDR2 (germline): GTSNPN, SVGIG (reference sequence). V shed 3 bases, J shed 6 bases, and the junction held 4 bases outside the gene matches. The CDR3 runs to 14 residues. The CDR3 sequence is CAWRRTGKANVLTF. CDR3 bases: TGTGCCTGGAGGAGGACAGGGAAGGCCAACGTCCTGACTTTC.